This T cell receptor (beta chain) was found in a study of metastatic and nonmetastatic thyroid tumors. Study details: Across blood and tumor or nodule tissue, repertoires from malignant and benign thyroid patients were compared with one another. Overall study results and limits: According to reports, the diversity of TCR beta was significantly higher in malignant thyroid tumors than in benign nodules, and this held in both blood and tumor samples.

The CDR3 totals 14 residues. V shed 6 bases, J shed 4 bases, and the junction held 9 bases outside the gene matches. The germline gives CDR1 DFQATT, CDR2 SNEGSKA (reference sequence). Every patient underwent thyroid surgery untreated. Per the original methods: Between-group CDR3 differences, defined by clinicopathological status, yielded a distant-metastasis classifier for papillary thyroid cancer. TCRdb re-called the PCR reads through MiXCR. TCRdb, rather than the study authors, made the V and J calls. Among about 23,000 clones, 20% were seen once, and the ten largest hold about 26%. This clone was counted at least ten times. The antigen is undetermined.

The chain employs TRBV20-1 and TRBJ2-1; TRBD2 matches at 7 bases. This clonotype originated in a female donor with papillary thyroid cancer or a benign thyroid nodule (not recorded which). Some clones in this sample may be carry-over from other donors' samples. The material sequenced was blood. The CDR3 DNA reads as TGCAGTGCCCCGAGAGCGGGGACTTACAATGAGCAGTTCTTC. Translating it yields CSAPRAGTYNEQFF.